These 14 T cell receptor beta chains were sequenced from one sample in a study of response to subunit inactivated influenza vaccine. TCRdb reprocessed the RT-PCR reads with MiXCR, giving one entry per CDR3 protein. The sample shows roughly 790,000 distinct CDR3 sequences, over 20% of them seen only once. The input for sequencing was PBMCs from blood, taken 5 days after vaccination. The receptors here all came from a man aged 45 to 65 who received an inactivated influenza vaccine.

In this sample, this clonotype turned up many times. The chain is built from TRBV20-1 and TRBJ2-7; TRBD1 agrees at 8 bases. The germline gives CDR1 DFQATT, CDR2 SNEGSKA (reference sequence). The CDR3 is 13 amino acids. CDR3 sequence reads: CSARTGLSYEQYF. The CDR3 DNA sequence: TGCAGCGCCAGGACAGGGCTCTCCTACGAGCAGTACTTC.

The chain recombines TRBV20-1 with TRBJ2-7; 8 nucleotides line up with TRBD1. The CDR3 has 12 residues. The germline V gene encodes CDR1 DFQATT and CDR2 SNEGSKA (reference sequence). CDR3: CTLTDRAEGAYF. In DNA, the CDR3 is TGCACCCTGACGGACAGGGCGGAGGGCGCGTACTTC.

This clonotype was observed many times. The genes are TRBV28 and TRBJ2-1; D possibly uses TRBD1 or TRBD2 (5 bases each). Per the germline V gene, CDR1 is MDHEN and CDR2 is SYDVKM. This CDR3 is 12 amino acids long. The CDR3 nucleotides are TGTTCCGTTGAGGGGACCTACAATGAGCAGTTCTTC. Its translation is CSVEGTYNEQFF.

The V gene is TRBV11-2, the J gene TRBJ2-7, with D unclear. The V and J ends lost 5 bases and 1 base respectively, with 9 bases between them. CDR3 length: 13 residues. Looked up from germline, CDR1 is SGHAT and CDR2 is FQNNGV. The DNA for the CDR3 is TGTGCCAGCAGCCGCTACGGATCCTACGAGCAGTACTTC. Amino acids: CASSRYGSYEQYF.

This clonotype was seen at least ten times. V gene TRBV3-1 combines with J gene TRBJ1-2; D gene uncertain. Per the germline V gene, CDR1 is LGHDT and CDR2 is YNNKEL (reference sequence). The CDR3 is 12 residues long. Trimming removed 3 bases from V and 8 bases from J, with 10 bases in between. Here the CDR3 reads CASSQQRSGYTF. CDR3 nucleotide sequence: TGTGCCAGCAGCCAGCAACGTTCGGGCTACACCTTC.

In its sample, this clonotype was seen a few times. CDR3 sequence: CASTPGGVQYF. The DNA for the CDR3 is TGTGCCAGCACACCAGGGGGGGTGCAGTACTTC. This chain uses TRBV7-9 with TRBJ2-7, with D possibly being TRBD1 or TRBD2 (7 bases each). V shed 7 bases and J shed 9 bases, with 13 bases lying between them. CDR3 size: 11 residues. Germline V gene lookup returns CDR1 SEHNR and CDR2 FQNEAQ (reference sequence). The full variable domain, rest sourced from reference TRBV7-9 and TRBJ2-7, is DTGVSQNPRHKITKRGQNVTFRCDPISEHNRLYWYRQTLGQGPEFLTYFQNEAQLEKSRLLSDRFSAERPKGSFSTLEIQRTEQGDSAMYLCASTPGGVQYFGPGTRLTVT.

The chain recombines TRBV10-3 with TRBJ2-2, with D perhaps matching TRBD1 (5 bases). Germline CDR1 and CDR2: ENHRY and SYGVKD. Trimming removed 2 bases at V and 7 bases at J, with 8 bases between. This CDR3 has 13 residues. CDR3 amino acids: CAISEQGGGELFF. DNA of the CDR3: TGTGCCATCAGTGAGCAGGGTGGCGGGGAGCTGTTTTTT.

The chain carries TRBV12-3 or TRBV12-4 and TRBJ2-1, with D unresolved. There are 12 residues in the CDR3. The V and J ends lost 4 bases and 8 bases respectively, with 9 bases between them. The CDR3 DNA sequence: TGTGCCAGCAGTTCCCTCAATGATGAGCAGTTCTTC. Translation gives CASSSLNDEQFF.

This clonotype turned up a few times. The chain has TRBV5-6 and TRBJ1-2; D uncertain. Trimming pared 1 base from V and 0 bases from J, leaving 7 bases between. The CDR3 has 14 residues. Per germline, CDR1 SGHDT and CDR2 YYEEEE. The CDR3 protein is CASSLYGPNYGYTF. CDR3 DNA sequence: TGTGCCAGCAGCTTGTACGGTCCTAACTATGGCTACACCTTC.

Here the CDR3 DNA reads TGTGCCAGCAGCCAAGGGGGCGCGGACGAGCAGTACTTC. As protein: CASSQGGADEQYF. The chain is built from TRBV7-9 and TRBJ2-7; 7 nucleotides align to TRBD1. Germline values: CDR1 SEHNR, CDR2 FQNEAQ (reference sequence). The J segment lost 5 bases and the V segment lost 5 bases, leaving 6 bases of the junction unmatched. The CDR3 has 13 residues.

The V gene is TRBV27, the J gene TRBJ2-3; D is unresolved. There are 12 residues in the CDR3. Trimming took off 5 bases at V and 8 bases at J, with 11 bases between the two ends. Germline V lookup: CDR1 MNHEY, CDR2 SMNVEV (reference sequence). This CDR3 is CASSPTSGTQYF. The CDR3, as DNA: TGTGCCAGCAGTCCGACGTCCGGTACGCAGTATTTT.

V usage is TRBV12-3 or TRBV12-4 and J usage is TRBJ2-1; maybe TRBD1 (6 bases). The CDR3 contains 15 residues. Deletions cut 4 bases from V and 0 bases from J, with 10 bases between. CDR3 protein: CASSWTAVSYNEQFF. In DNA, the CDR3 is TGTGCCAGCAGTTGGACAGCGGTCTCCTACAATGAGCAGTTCTTC.

This clonotype has a handful of counts. The genes are TRBV6-5 and TRBJ1-2, with TRBD1 as a possible D gene (6 bases). The CDR3 sequence is 16 residues long. Germline CDR1 MNHEY, CDR2 SVGAGI. With 0 bases removed from V and 3 bases from J, the gap between germline ends came to 14 bases. The CDR3 reads CASSYSPEGVYYGYTF. In nucleotides, the CDR3 is TGTGCCAGCAGTTACTCACCAGAGGGGGTTTACTATGGCTACACCTTC.

The chain links TRBV24-1 to TRBJ2-1; unclear D gene. Between the trimmed V and J ends, which lost 5 bases and 6 bases, there was a span of 13 bases. CDR1 is KGHDR and CDR2 is SFDVKD in the germline V gene. This CDR3 has 14 amino acids. The CDR3 DNA sequence: TGTGCCACCAGTGTAAACGGACCCTCCAATGAGCAGTTCTTC. Translation gives CATSVNGPSNEQFF.